The 7 T cell receptor beta chains in this list originate from one sample, sequenced in a study of T cell responses to AZD1222 COVID-19 vaccine. Only in-frame clones appear in the TCRdb table, and some are missing; sequencing was by immunoSEQ multiplex PCR. The sample records roughly 120,000 clones, 70% to 90% being singletons. Sequenced material: peripheral blood, taken 28 days after the second AZD1222 dose. The receptor source for this set is an adult who received the AZD1222 COVID-19 vaccine.

The chain employs TRBV19 and TRBJ1-1; D possibly corresponds to TRBD1 (5 bases). CDR3 length: 15 residues. Trimming cost V 3 bases and J 0 bases, with 11 bases left between them. Germline V CDR1 and CDR2: LNHDA, SQIVND (reference sequence). The CDR3 nucleotides read TGTGCCAGTAGTATGGGGCAGAGCATGAACACTGAAGCTTTCTTT. It specifies CASSMGQSMNTEAFF.

The V call is TRBV19, the J call TRBJ1-4; weak D call: TRBD1 (6 bases). Germline-derived CDR1 and CDR2 are LNHDA and SQIVND (reference sequence). The CDR3 runs 18 residues. V was trimmed by 4 bases and J by 11 bases, leaving 29 bases between them. DNA for the CDR3: TGTGCCAGTAGTACTACGTACCCGACAGGCGGGGAAATCTGGAAACTGTTTTTT. Amino acids: CASSTTYPTGGEIWKLFF.

V is TRBV30 and J is TRBJ1-3, with D possibly being TRBD1 (5 bases). The CDR3 is 13 amino acids. With 1 base removed from V and 2 bases from J, the gap between germline ends came to 6 bases. The germline V gene has CDR1 GTSNPN and CDR2 SVGIG (reference sequence). In DNA form, the CDR3 reads TGTGCCTGGAGTGGAGGGGCTGGAAACACCATATATTTT. This sequence encodes CAWSGGAGNTIYF.

The chain combines TRBV6-1 with TRBJ1-4; D ambiguous. The V end was cut by 1 base, the J end by 8 bases, with 8 bases between. The CDR3 consists of 13 residues. Germline V CDR1 and CDR2: MNHNS, SASEGT. CDR3 loop: CASSEVKGEKLFF. For the CDR3, the DNA is TGTGCCAGCAGTGAAGTTAAGGGAGAAAAACTGTTTTTT.

V and J are TRBV18 and TRBJ1-1; D is unresolved. The germline CDR1 and CDR2 sequences are KGHSH and LQKENI. The CDR3 runs to 13 residues. Trimming removed 2 bases at V and 8 bases at J, with 12 bases between. CDR3: CASSPSPDVEAFF. CDR3 nucleotides: TGTGCCAGCTCACCATCCCCGGACGTCGAAGCTTTCTTT.

J is TRBJ1-3 and V is TRBV7-2, with D tentatively TRBD1 (5 bases). V lost 5 bases and J 5 bases, leaving 13 bases between the germline ends. CDR1 and CDR2 (germline): SGHTA, FQGNSA. This CDR3 region has 14 residues. As DNA, the CDR3 is TGTGCCAGCAGCCCGGGACTTAATCGAAACACCATATATTTT. Translated: CASSPGLNRNTIYF. The variable domain in full, with the rest retrieved from reference TRBV7-2 and TRBJ1-3, is GAGVSQSPSNKVTEKGKDVELRCDPISGHTALYWYRQSLGQGLEFLIYFQGNSAPDKSGLPSDRFSAERTGGSVSTLTIQRTQQEDSAVYLCASSPGLNRNTIYFGEGSWLTVV.

The gene calls are TRBV27 and TRBJ1-6, with 7 positions matching TRBD1. V lost 0 bases and J lost 7; bases outside the gene matches: 3. The germline V gene encodes CDR1 MNHEY and CDR2 SMNVEV (reference sequence). The CDR3 totals 15 residues. In DNA form, the CDR3 reads TGTGCCAGCAGTTTATCTGGGACAGTCAATTCACCCCTCCACTTT. This encodes CASSLSGTVNSPLHF.